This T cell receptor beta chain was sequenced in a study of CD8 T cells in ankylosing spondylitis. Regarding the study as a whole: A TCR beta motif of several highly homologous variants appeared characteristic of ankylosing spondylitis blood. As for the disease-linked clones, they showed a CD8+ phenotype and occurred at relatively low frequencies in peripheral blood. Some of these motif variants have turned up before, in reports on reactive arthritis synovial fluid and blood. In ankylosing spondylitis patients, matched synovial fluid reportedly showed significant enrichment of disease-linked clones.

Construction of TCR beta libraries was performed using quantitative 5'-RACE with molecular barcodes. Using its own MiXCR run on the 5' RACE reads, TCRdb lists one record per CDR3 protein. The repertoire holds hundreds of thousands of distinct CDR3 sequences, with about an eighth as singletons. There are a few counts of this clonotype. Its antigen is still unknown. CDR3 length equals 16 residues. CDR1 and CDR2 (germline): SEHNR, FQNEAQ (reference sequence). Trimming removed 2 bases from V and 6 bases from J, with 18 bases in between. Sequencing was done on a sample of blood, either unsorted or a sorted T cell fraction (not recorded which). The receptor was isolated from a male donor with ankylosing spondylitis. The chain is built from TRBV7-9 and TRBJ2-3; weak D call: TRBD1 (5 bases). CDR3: CASSLPWTRLEDTQYF. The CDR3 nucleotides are TGTGCCAGCAGCTTACCTTGGACACGTTTGGAGGATACGCAGTATTTT.